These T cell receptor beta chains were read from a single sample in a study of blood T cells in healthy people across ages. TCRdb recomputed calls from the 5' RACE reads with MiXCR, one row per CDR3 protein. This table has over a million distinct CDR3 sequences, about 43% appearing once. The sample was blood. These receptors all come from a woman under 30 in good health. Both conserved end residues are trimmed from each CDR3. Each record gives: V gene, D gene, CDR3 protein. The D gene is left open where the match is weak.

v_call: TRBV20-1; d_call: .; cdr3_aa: SATGSSTDTQY
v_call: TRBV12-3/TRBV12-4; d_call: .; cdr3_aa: ASSFLGVVGELF
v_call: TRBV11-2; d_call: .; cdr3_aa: ASSPAGTLAVNEQF
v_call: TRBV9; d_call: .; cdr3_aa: ASSVDGGRDYGYT
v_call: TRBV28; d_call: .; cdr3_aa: ASSFPQLRGYEQY
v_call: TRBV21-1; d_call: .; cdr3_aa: ASSKTPLYVERRPCTNYGYT
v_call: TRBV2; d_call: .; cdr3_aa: ASSEAGVMGQPQH
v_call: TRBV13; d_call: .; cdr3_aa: ASSLPGRAHEQY
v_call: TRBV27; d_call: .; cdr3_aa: ASSLSYRAGYT
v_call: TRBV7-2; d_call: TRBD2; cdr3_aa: ASGTSGAYEQF
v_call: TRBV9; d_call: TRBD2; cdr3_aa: ASSVRGGVPDTQY
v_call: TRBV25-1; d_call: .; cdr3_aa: ASSKNLGVTQY
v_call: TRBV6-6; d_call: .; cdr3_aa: ASSYTGPYNEQF
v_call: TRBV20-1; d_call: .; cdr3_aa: SAKKKQGTEGYT
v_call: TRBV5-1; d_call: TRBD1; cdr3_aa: ASSKPQGAKDAQF
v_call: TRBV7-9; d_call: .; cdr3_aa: ASSLLPNTGELF
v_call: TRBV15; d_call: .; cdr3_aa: ATSRDVRRDEKLF
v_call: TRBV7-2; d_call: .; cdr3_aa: ASSSSPDRVLGETQY
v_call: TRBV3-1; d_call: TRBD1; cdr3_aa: ASSQEAGRGFRDTQY
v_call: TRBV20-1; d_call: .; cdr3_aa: SAKDNPSLQETQY
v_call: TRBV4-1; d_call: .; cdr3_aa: ASSRDASGDGYT
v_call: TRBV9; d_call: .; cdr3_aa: ASSPPVRTEAF
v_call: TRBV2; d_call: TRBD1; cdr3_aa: ARGSQGKDTQY
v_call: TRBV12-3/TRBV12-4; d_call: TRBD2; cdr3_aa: ASSQREGRTHTQY
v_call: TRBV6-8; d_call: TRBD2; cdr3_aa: ASTLRTSGRPTSNEQF
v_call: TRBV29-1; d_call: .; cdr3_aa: SVEKNYGYT
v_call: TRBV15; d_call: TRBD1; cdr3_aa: ATSRFLQGSTEAF
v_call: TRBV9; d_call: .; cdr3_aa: ASSGDTMSNEKLF
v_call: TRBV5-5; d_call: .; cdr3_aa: ASSLQWYYNEQF
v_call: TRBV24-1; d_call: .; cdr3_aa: ATSDLHFGGKETQY
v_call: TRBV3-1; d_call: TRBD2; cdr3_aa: ASSQGRGAPYNEQY
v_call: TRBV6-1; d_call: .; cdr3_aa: ASSQGLGQGYT
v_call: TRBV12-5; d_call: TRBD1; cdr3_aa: ASGLADRVSRETQY
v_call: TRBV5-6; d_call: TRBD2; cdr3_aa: AGSSTYGLAGSTDTQY
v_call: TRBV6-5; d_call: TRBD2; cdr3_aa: ASSYTLAGADTQY
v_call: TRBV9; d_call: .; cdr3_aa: ASSGGSSWGYEQY
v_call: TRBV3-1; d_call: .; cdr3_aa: ASSQVTGASYEQY
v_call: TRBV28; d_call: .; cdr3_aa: ASSLGQRATQY
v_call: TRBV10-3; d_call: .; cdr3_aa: AISESTPSSSYGYT
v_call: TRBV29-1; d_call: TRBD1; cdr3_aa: SVTRQGLYEQY
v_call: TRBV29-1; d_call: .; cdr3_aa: SVRGPHFYEQY
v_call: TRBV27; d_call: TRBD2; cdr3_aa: ASRQNPRTSGAYNEQF
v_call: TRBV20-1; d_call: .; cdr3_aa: SARVRKGGTDTQY
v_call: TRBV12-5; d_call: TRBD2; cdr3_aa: ASGLLRPRLAGGPSGNEQF
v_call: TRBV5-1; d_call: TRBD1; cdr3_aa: ASSPGQGRQYEQY
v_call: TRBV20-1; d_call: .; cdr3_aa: SAPTGDTQY